A selection of T cell receptor beta chains follows, all from one sample in a study of breast tumors, draining lymph nodes, adjacent tissues. TCRdb used MiXCR to reprocess the multiplex PCR reads, holding one entry per CDR3 protein. The sample lists some 22,000 distinct CDR3 sequences, roughly 58% occurring once. The sample consisted of breast tumor tissue. The receptors derive from a female donor with breast cancer. Some clones in this sample may be carry-over from other donors' samples. The CDR3 runs from the conserved cysteine through the conserved F or W. The order of the fields is clone size, D gene, V gene, J gene, CDR3 protein, CDR3 DNA. D genes are given only for firm matches. Only some rows state a clone size, as once, few, many or a class for expanded clones.

NA	NA	TRBV4-2	TRBJ2-5	CASSQLGREGETQYF	TGTGCCAGCAGCCAATTGGGCAGGGAAGGGGAGACCCAGTACTTC
once	TRBD1	TRBV5-4	TRBJ1-3	CASSLRTGGSGNTIYF	TGTGCCAGCAGCTTGAGGACAGGGGGCTCTGGAAACACCATATATTTT
many	NA	TRBV6-5	TRBJ1-2	CASSKGRLYGYTF	TGTGCCAGCAGTAAAGGACGCCTTTATGGCTACACCTTC
once	TRBD1	TRBV6-5	TRBJ2-2	CASRGDSLSFTGELLF	TGTGCCAGCAGAGGGGACAGCCTGAGTTTCACCGGGGAGCTGCTTTTT
NA	NA	TRBV7-2	TRBJ1-2	CASTLDPANYGYTF	TGTGCCAGCACCTTGGATCCAGCTAACTATGGCTACACCTTC
once	TRBD2	TRBV9	TRBJ2-7	CASGGDYPGVVQYF	TGTGCCAGCGGGGGGGACTACCCGGGAGTAGTGCAGTACTTC
large	NA	TRBV29-1	TRBJ1-3	CSVWTDSGNTIYF	TGCAGCGTTTGGACAGACTCTGGAAACACCATATATTTT
many	NA	TRBV19	TRBJ2-2	CASSSGRAGGELFF	TGTGCCAGTAGTTCGGGCAGGGCGGGCGGGGAGCTGTTTTTT
NA	TRBD1	TRBV10-3	TRBJ2-5	CAISGGTGSRETQYF	TGTGCCATCAGTGGGGGGACAGGGTCTCGAGAGACCCAGTACTTC
NA	NA	TRBV2	TRBJ1-2	CASKVQDEFHYGYTF	TGTGCCAGCAAAGTTCAGGATGAATTTCACTATGGCTACACCTTC
NA	TRBD2	TRBV20-1	TRBJ2-7	CSASAGGPYEQYF	TGCAGTGCTAGTGCGGGGGGACCCTACGAGCAGTACTTC
many	TRBD2	TRBV3-1	TRBJ2-3	CASTSGSWTDTQYF	TGTGCCAGCACTAGCGGGAGTTGGACAGATACGCAGTATTTT
NA	TRBD2	TRBV24-1	TRBJ2-1	CATSDGLAGLSNEQFF	TGTGCCACCAGTGATGGACTAGCGGGACTCTCCAATGAGCAGTTCTTC
many	TRBD2	TRBV3-1	TRBJ2-7	CASSLGGTYEQYF	TGTGCCAGCAGCTTGGGGGGGACCTACGAGCAGTACTTC
NA	TRBD1	TRBV6-1	TRBJ2-7	CASSTRDSTIYEQYF	TGTGCCAGCAGTACCCGGGACAGTACCATCTACGAGCAGTACTTC
NA	TRBD1	TRBV20-1	TRBJ1-5	CSATRGQGNQPQHF	TGCAGTGCCACCAGGGGACAGGGCAATCAGCCCCAGCATTTT
NA	NA	TRBV5-1	TRBJ1-2	CASSLDGQSVRRGYTF	TGCGCCAGCAGCTTGGACGGACAGAGTGTCCGGAGAGGCTACACCTTC
few	NA	TRBV6-5	TRBJ1-3	CASSKGRSSGNTIYF	TGTGCCAGCAGCAAGGGACGGAGCTCTGGAAACACCATATATTTT
few	NA	TRBV9	TRBJ2-1	CASSVDPSPVGPEQFF	TGTGCCAGCAGCGTAGACCCTAGCCCCGTTGGTCCAGAGCAGTTCTTC
many	NA	TRBV6-4	TRBJ2-1	CASSDSSSVGPKFF	TGTGCCAGCAGTGACTCGTCGTCGGTGGGACCGAAGTTCTTC